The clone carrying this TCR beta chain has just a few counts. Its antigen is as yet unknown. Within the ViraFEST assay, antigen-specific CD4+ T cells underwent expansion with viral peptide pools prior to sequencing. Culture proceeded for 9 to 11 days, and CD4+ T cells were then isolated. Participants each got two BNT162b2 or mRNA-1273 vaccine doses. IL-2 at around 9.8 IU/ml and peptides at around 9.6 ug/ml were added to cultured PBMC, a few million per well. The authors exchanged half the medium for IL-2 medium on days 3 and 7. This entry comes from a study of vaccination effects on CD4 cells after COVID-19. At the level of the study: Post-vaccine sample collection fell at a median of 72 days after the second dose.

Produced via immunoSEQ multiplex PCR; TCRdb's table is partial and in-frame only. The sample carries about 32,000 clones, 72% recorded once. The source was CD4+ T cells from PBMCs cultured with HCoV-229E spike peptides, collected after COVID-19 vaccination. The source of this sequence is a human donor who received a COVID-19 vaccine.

The CDR3 DNA is TGTGCCAGCAGCACGCAGACAGGGCACTATGGCTACACCTTC. This gives the protein CASSTQTGHYGYTF. The J gene is TRBJ1-2, the V gene TRBV7-9; 7 bases align to TRBD1. The CDR3 consists of 14 residues. V shed 5 bases, J shed 3 bases, and the junction held 6 bases outside the gene matches. Germline CDR1 SEHNR, CDR2 FQNEAQ (reference sequence).